The TCR beta chain under discussion was sequenced for a study of T cell repertoires in cytomegalovirus infection. For the study at large: In public TCR beta signatures, there were indications of both CMV infection and matching HLA type.

Each CDR3 protein is one row after TCRdb ran MiXCR on the reads. The sample includes about a million distinct CDR3 sequences, about a third of them seen just once. This clonotype was picked up a small number of times. Its antigen is undetermined. The CDR3 consists of 14 residues. Between the trimmed V and J ends, which lost 3 bases and 2 bases, there was a span of 10 bases. Germline loops: CDR1 SNHLY, CDR2 FYNNEI. The sequencing here drew on cultured CD8+ T cells from PBMCs, taken from culture after CMV antigen stimulation. The TCR was taken from a human donor in good health (CMV status not recorded). Some clones in this sample may be carry-over from other donors' samples. The chain carries TRBV2 and TRBJ1-1; D gene uncertain. CDR3 amino acids: CASSDFSNNTEAFF. The CDR3 DNA is TGTGCCAGCAGTGATTTTAGCAATAACACTGAAGCTTTCTTT.